The next 7 T cell receptor beta chains were all read from a single sample in a study of T cells in narcolepsy. Sequenced by immunoSEQ multiplex PCR; TCRdb stores in-frame clones only, minus some. The table has some 16,000 clones, approximately 77% seen once; the top ten hold around 14%. Sequencing was done on a sample of CD45RA- memory CD8+ T cells from PBMCs. These receptors all stem from a human donor with narcolepsy.

CDR3: CASSQDRSSYEQYF. Written as DNA, the CDR3 is TGTGCCAGCAGCCAAGATAGGAGTTCCTACGAGCAGTACTTC. The rearrangement joins TRBV4-2 to TRBJ2-7; no definite D call. This CDR3 region has 14 residues. Germline V lookup: CDR1 LGHNA, CDR2 YNFKEQ. With 0 bases removed from V and 1 base from J, the gap between germline ends came to 7 bases.

The chain uses TRBV7-6 and TRBJ1-5; 7 bases match TRBD1. The trim removed 2 bases at V and 5 bases at J, leaving 6 bases unmatched. In germline, CDR1 is SGHVS, CDR2 FNYEAQ. The CDR3 extends over 15 amino acids. CDR3 DNA sequence: TGTGCCAGCAGCTTAACGCAGGGGGACCATCAGCCCCAGCATTTT. Protein: CASSLTQGDHQPQHF.

The chain joins TRBV13 to TRBJ1-2; TRBD1 agrees at 9 bases. Per the germline V gene, CDR1 is PRHDT and CDR2 is FYEKMQ (reference sequence). V trimming: 1 base; J trimming: 7 bases; junction bases outside the gene matches: 7. CDR3 length: 15 amino acids. The CDR3 DNA follows: TGTGCCAGCAGCTTAGCGCCCGGGACAGGGTTTGGCTACACCTTC. Encoded protein: CASSLAPGTGFGYTF. The whole variable domain, remainder taken from reference TRBV13 and TRBJ1-2, is AAGVIQSPRHLIKEKRETATLKCYPIPRHDTVYWYQQGPGQDPQFLISFYEKMQSDKGSIPDRFSAQQFSDYHSELNMSSLELGDSALYFCASSLAPGTGFGYTFGSGTRLTVV.

The chain employs TRBV7-9 and TRBJ1-1; D unresolved. The CDR3 runs 15 residues. Germline V lookup: CDR1 SEHNR, CDR2 FQNEAQ (reference sequence). With 1 base removed from V and 1 base from J, the gap between germline ends came to 10 bases. DNA for the CDR3: TGTGCCAGCAGCTTAGATGGAGCACAGAACACTGAAGCTTTCTTT. Its protein is CASSLDGAQNTEAFF.

The chain couples TRBV25-1 to TRBJ2-1; the D is unclear. The germline CDR1 and CDR2 sequences are MGHDK and SYGVNS. This CDR3 has 10 amino acids. Trimming shortened V by 11 bases and J by 8 bases, and 10 bases separated the two germline ends. The CDR3 DNA reads TGTGCCGGTAAGGGCCATGAGCAGTTCTTC. This translates into CAGKGHEQFF. Variable domain in full (rest from reference TRBV25-1 and TRBJ2-1): EADIYQTPRYLVIGTGKKITLECSQTMGHDKMYWYQQDPGMELHLIHYSYGVNSTEKGDLSSESTVSRIRTEHFPLTLESARPSHTSQYLCAGKGHEQFFGPGTRLTVL.

The chain carries TRBV5-1 and TRBJ1-1, with D maybe TRBD1 (5 bases). Germline lookup yields CDR1 SGHRS and CDR2 YFSETQ. The CDR3 runs 13 residues. With 0 bases removed from V and 8 bases from J, the gap between germline ends came to 11 bases. CDR3 residues: CASSLDPGTEAFF. The CDR3 DNA sequence: TGCGCCAGCAGCTTGGACCCCGGGACGGAAGCTTTCTTT.

This clone was recorded a few times. The chain employs TRBV6-6 and TRBJ2-7, with a weak D call TRBD1 (8 bases). V was cut by 4 bases and J by 4 bases, with 14 bases left in between. In germline, CDR1 is MNHNY, CDR2 SVGAGI (reference sequence). CDR3 size: 14 residues. CDR3 protein: CASSFGQGGYEQYF. In DNA form, the CDR3 reads TGTGCCAGCAGTTTCGGACAGGGAGGGTACGAGCAGTACTTC.